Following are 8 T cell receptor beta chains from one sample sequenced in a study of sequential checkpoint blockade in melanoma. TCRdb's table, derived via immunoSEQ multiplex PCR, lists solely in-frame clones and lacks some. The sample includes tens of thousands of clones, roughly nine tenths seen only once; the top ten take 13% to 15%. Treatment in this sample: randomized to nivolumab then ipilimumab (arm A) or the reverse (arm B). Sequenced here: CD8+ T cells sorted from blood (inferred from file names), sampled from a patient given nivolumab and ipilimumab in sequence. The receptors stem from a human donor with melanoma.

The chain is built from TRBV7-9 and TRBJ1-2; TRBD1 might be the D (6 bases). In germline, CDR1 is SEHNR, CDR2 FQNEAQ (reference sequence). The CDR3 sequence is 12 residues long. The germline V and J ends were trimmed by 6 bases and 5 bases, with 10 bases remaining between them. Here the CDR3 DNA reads TGTGCCAGCAGACAGGACAGTTATGGCTACACCTTC. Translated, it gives CASRQDSYGYTF.

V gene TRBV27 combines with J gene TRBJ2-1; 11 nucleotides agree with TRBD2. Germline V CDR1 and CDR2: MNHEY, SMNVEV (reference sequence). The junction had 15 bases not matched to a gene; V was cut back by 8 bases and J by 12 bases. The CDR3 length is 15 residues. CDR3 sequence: CASGPGLAVGDVQFF. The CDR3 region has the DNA TGTGCCAGCGGTCCGGGACTAGCGGTCGGAGACGTGCAGTTCTTC.

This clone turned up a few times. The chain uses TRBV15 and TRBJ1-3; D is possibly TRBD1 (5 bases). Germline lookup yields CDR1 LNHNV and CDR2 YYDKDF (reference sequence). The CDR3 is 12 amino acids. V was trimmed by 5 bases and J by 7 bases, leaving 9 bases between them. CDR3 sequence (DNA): TGTGCCACCAGCCTGGGGGGGAACACCATATATTTT. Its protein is CATSLGGNTIYF. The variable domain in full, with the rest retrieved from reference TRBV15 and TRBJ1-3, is DAMVIQNPRYQVTQFGKPVTLSCSQTLNHNVMYWYQQKSSQAPKLLFHYYDKDFNNEADTPDNFQSRRPNTSFCFLDIRSPGLGDTAMYLCATSLGGNTIYFGEGSWLTVV.

The CDR3 loop reads CASSVAGGDADTQYF. In DNA form, the CDR3 reads TGTGCCAGCAGCGTAGCCGGGGGGGATGCAGATACGCAGTATTTT. V and J are TRBV9 and TRBJ2-3; TRBD2 aligns across 8 bases. The CDR3 sequence is 15 residues long. Germline CDR1 reads SGDLS; CDR2 reads YYNGEE. The V gene end was trimmed by 0 bases and the J gene end by 4 bases; junction bases not matched to a gene: 4.

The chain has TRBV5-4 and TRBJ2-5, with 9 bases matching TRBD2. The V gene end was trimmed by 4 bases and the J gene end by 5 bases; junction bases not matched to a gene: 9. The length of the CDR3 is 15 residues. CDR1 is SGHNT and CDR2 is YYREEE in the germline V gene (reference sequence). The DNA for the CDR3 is TGTGCCAGCAGCCCGGGGGGACTAGCCGATGAGACCCAGTACTTC. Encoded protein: CASSPGGLADETQYF.

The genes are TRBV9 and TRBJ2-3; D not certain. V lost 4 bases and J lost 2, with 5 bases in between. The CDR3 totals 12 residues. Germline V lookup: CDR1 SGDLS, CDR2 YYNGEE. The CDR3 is CASSPFTDTQYF. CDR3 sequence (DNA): TGTGCCAGCAGCCCTTTCACAGATACGCAGTATTTT. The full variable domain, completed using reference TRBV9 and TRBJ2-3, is DSGVTQTPKHLITATGQRVTLRCSPRSGDLSVYWYQQSLDQGLQFLIQYYNGEERAKGNILERFSAQQFPDLHSELNLSSLELGDSALYFCASSPFTDTQYFGPGTRLTVL.

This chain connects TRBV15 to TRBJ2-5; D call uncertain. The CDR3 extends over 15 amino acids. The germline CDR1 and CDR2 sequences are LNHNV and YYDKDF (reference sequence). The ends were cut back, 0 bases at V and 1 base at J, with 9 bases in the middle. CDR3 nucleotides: TGTGCCACCAGCAGAGATCGGTCTAGCCAAGAGACCCAGTACTTC. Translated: CATSRDRSSQETQYF.

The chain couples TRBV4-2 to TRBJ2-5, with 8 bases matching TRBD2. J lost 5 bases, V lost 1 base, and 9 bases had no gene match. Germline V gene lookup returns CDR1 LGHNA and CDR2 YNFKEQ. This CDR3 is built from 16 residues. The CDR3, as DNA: TGTGCCAGCAGCCAAGCAGGACTAGCAAGGGGGGAGACCCAGTACTTC. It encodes CASSQAGLARGETQYF.